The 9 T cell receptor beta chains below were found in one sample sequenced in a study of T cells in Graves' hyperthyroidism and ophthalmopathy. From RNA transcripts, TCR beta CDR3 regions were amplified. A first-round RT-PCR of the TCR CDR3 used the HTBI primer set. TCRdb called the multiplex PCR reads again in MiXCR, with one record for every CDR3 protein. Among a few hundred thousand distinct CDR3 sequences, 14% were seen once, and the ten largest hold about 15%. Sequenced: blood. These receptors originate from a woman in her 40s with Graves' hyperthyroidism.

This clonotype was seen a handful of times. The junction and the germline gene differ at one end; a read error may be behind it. The CDR3 loop reads CVSSLDSGVYNEQFF. DNA for the CDR3: TGCGTCAGCAGCTTGGACAGTGGAGTCTACAATGAGCAGTTCTTC. V is TRBV5-1 and J is TRBJ2-1, with D perhaps matching TRBD1 (6 bases). The CDR3 is made up of 15 amino acids. Looked up from germline, CDR1 is SGHRS and CDR2 is YFSETQ.

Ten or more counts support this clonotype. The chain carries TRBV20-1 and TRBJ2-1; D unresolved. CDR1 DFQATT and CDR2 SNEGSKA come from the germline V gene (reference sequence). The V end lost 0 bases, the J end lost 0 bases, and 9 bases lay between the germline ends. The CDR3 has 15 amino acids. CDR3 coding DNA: TGCAGTGCTAGAGAGCTCAGTAACTCCTACAATGAGCAGTTCTTC. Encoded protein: CSARELSNSYNEQFF.

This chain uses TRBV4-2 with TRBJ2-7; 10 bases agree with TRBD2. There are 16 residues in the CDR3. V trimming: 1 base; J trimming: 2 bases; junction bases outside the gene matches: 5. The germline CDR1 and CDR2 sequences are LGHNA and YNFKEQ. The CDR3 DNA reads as TGTGCCAGCAGCCAAGTCGGGACTAGCGAGGCCTACGAGCAGTACTTC. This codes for CASSQVGTSEAYEQYF.

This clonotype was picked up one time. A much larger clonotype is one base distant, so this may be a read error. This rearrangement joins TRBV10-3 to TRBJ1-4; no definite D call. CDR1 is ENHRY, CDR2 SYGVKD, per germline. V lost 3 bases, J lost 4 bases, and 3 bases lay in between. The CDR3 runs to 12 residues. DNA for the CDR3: TGTGCCATCAGTGACGATAATGAAAAACTGTTTTTT. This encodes CAISDDNEKLFF.

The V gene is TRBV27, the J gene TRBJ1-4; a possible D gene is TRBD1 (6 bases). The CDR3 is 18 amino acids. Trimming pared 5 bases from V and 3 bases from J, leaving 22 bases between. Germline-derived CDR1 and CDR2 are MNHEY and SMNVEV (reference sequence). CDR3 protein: CASSTRTANVHPNEKLFF. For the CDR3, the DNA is TGTGCCAGCAGTACCCGGACAGCGAACGTTCATCCTAATGAAAAACTGTTTTTT.

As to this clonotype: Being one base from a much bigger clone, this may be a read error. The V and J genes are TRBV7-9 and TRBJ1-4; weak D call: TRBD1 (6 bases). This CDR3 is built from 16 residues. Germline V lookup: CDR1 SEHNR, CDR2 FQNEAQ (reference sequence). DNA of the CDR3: TGTGCCAGCAGCTCGGAGCGGGGGCGGACTAATGAAAAACTGTCTTTT. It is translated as CASSSERGRTNEKLSF.

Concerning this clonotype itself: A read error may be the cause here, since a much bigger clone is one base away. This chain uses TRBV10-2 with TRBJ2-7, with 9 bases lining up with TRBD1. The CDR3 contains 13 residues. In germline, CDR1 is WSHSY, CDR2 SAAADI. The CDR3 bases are TGCACCAGCCGCGGGACAGGGTTGATCGAGCAGTACTTC. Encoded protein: CTSRGTGLIEQYF.

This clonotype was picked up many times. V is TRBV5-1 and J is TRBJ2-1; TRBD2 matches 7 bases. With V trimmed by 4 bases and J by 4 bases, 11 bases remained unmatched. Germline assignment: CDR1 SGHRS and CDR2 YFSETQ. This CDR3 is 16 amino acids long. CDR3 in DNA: TGCGCCAGCAGCCCGGTCGGGCAGGGAGGGTACAATGAGCAGTTCTTC. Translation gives CASSPVGQGGYNEQFF.

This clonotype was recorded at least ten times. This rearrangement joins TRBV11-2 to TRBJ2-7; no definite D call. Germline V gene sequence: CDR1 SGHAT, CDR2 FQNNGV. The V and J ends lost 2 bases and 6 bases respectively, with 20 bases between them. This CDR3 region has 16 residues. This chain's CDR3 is CASSLRPSAAEGEQYF. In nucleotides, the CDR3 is TGTGCCAGCAGCTTACGACCATCGGCCGCTGAAGGCGAGCAGTACTTC.